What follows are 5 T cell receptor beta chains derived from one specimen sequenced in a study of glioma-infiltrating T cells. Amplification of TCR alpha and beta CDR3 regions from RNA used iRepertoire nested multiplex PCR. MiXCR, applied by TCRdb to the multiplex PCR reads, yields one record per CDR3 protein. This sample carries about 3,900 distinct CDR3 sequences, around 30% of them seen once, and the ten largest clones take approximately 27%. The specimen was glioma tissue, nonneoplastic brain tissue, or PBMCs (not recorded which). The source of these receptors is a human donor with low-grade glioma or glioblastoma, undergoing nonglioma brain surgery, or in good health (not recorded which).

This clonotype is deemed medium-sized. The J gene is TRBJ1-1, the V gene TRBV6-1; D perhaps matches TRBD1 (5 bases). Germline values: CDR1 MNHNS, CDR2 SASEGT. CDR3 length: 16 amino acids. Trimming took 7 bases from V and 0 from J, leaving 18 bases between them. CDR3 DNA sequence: TGTGCCAGCACCAAATCCACAGGTACCATGAACACTGAAGCTTTCTTT. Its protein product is CASTKSTGTMNTEAFF.

CDR3 in amino acids: CASSGGQGGNSPLHF. The CDR3 DNA reads TGTGCCAGTAGTGGAGGACAGGGTGGGAATTCACCCCTCCACTTT. The chain carries TRBV19 and TRBJ1-6; 8 nucleotides agree with TRBD1. Germline CDR1 and CDR2: LNHDA and SQIVND (reference sequence). J was trimmed by 7 bases and V by 5 bases; bases with no gene match: 7. This CDR3 contains 15 residues.

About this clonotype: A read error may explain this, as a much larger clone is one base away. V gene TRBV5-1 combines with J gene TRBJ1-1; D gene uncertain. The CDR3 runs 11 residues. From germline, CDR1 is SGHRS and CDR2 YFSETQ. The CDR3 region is CAGSLGTEAFF. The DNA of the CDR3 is TGCGCCGGCAGCTTGGGTACTGAAGCTTTCTTT.

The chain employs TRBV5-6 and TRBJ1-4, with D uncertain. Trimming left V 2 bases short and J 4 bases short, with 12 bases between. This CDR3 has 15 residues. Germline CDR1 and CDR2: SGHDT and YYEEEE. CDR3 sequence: CASSFHRAINEKLFF. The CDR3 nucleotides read TGTGCCAGCAGCTTTCATAGGGCCATTAATGAAAAACTGTTTTTT.

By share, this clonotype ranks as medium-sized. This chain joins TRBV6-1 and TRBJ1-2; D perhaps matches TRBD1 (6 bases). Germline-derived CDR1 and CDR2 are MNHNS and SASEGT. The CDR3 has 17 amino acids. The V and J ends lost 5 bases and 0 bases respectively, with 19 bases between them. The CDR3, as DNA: TGTGCCAGCAGTTATACAGCCGGGGGCAGGGCTAACTATGGCTACACCTTC. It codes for CASSYTAGGRANYGYTF.